This T cell receptor (beta chain) was recorded in a study of response to subunit inactivated influenza vaccine. This clonotype turned up a few times. Its antigen is not known. Study-wide points: The authors put forward the suggestion that each seasonal influenza vaccination may bring in only a limited number of new T cells.

TCRdb reprocessed the RT-PCR reads via MiXCR and lists one record per CDR3 protein. Altogether 600,000 to 850,000 distinct CDR3 sequences are present, 13% to 15% being singletons, with the ten largest covering roughly 7.2%. The germline V gene encodes CDR1 LNHNV and CDR2 YYDKDF (reference sequence). V shed 0 bases and J shed 10 bases, with 13 bases lying between them. This CDR3 comprises 13 residues. The material was PBMCs from blood, obtained around 14 days before vaccination. The genes are TRBV15 and TRBJ2-7, with D possibly TRBD1 on 6 matching bases. The TCR originated in a man aged 50-60 years who received an inactivated influenza vaccine. The chain's CDR3 is CATSREPNRAQYF. CDR3 nucleotides: TGTGCCACCAGCAGAGAGCCCAACAGGGCCCAGTACTTC.